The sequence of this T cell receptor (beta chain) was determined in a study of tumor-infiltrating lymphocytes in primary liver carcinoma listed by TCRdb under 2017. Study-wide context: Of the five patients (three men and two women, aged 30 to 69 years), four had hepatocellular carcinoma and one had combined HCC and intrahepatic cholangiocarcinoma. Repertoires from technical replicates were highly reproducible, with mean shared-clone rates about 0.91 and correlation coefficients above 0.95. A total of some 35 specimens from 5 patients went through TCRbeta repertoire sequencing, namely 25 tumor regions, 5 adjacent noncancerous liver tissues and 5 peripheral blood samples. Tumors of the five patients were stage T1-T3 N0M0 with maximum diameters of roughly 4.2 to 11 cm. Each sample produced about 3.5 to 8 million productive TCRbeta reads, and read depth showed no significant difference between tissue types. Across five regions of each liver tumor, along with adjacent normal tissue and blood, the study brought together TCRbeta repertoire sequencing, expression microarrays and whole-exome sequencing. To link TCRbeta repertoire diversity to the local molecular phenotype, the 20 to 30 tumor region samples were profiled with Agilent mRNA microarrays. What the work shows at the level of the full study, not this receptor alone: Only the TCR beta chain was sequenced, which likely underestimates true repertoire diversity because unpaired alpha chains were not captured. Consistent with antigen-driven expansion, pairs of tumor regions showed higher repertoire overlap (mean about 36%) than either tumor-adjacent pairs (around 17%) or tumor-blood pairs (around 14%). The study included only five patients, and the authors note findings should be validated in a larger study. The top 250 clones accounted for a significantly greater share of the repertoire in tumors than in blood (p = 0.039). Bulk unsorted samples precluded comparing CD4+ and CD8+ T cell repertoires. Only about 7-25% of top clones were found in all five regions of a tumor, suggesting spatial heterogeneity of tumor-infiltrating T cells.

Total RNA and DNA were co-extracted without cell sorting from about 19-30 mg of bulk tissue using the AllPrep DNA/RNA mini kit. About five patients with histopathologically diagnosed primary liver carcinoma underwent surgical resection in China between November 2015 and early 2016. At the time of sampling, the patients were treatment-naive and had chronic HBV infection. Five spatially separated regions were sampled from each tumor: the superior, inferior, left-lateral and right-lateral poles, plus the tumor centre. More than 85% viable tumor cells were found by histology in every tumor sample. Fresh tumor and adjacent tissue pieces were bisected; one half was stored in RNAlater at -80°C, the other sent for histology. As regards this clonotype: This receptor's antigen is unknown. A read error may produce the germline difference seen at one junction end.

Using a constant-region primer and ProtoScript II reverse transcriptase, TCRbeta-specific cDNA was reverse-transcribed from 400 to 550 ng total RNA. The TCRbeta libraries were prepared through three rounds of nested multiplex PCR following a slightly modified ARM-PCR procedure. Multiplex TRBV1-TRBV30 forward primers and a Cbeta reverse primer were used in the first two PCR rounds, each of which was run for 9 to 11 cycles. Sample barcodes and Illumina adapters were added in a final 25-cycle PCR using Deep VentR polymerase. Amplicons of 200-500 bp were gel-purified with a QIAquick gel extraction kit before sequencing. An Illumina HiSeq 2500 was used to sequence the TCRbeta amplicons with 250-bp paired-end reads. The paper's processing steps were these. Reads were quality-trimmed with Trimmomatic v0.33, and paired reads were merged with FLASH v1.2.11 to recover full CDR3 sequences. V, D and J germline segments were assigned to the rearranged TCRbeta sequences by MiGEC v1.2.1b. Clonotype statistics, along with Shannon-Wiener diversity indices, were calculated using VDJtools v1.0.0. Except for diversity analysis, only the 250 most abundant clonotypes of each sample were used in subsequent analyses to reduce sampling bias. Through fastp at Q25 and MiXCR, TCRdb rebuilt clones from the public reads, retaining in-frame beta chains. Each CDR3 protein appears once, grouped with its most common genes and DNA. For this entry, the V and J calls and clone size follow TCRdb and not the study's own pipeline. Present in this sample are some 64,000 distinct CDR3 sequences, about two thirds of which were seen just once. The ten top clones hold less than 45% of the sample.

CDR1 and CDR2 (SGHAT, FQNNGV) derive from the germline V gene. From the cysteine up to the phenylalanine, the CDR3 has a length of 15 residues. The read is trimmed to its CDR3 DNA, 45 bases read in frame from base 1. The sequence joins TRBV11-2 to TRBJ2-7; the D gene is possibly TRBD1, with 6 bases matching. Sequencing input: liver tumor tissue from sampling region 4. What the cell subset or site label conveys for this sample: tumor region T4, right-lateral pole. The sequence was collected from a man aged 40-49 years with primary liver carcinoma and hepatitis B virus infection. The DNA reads TGTGCCAGCAGCCGAGGGACATGGAGAACCTACGAGCAATACTTC. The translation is CASSRGTWRTYEQYF.